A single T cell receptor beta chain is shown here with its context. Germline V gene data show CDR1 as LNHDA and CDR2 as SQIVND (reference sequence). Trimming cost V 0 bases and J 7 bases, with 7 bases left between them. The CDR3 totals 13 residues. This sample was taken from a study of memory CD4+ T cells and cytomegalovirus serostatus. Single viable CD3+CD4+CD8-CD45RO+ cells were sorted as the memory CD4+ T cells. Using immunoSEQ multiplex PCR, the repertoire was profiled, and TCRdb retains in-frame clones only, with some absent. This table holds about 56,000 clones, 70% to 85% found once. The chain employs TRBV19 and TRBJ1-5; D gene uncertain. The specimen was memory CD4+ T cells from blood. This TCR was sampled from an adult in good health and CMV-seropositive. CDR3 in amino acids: CASSIDYNQPQHF. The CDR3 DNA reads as TGTGCCAGTAGTATAGACTACAACCAGCCCCAGCATTTT.